This record looks at one TCR beta chain sequence and its context. This record belongs to a study of blood T cell repertoires in COVID-19. Across the whole study: The United States, Italy and Spain provided the acute and convalescent COVID-19 samples. PBMCs, B-cell-depleted T cells, or T cells provided the cDNA or gDNA that made up the material.

V lost 0 bases, J lost 9 bases, and 5 bases stayed unmatched. From germline, CDR1 is MNHEY and CDR2 SVGAGI. CDR3 length equals 15 residues. Original data processing: Reference gene primer amplification in the assay estimated nucleated cell counts. TCRdb keeps only in-frame clones here, not all; method: immunoSEQ multiplex PCR. V, J and clone size derive from that table, while D and trimming were established from the DNA sequence. The table records fewer than 300,000 clones, approximately 87% of them present only once. The sequence came from a woman aged 40 to 50 who had recovered from COVID-19. The chain combines TRBV6-5 with TRBJ1-6; 7 bases fit TRBD1. Sequencing was done on a sample of peripheral blood. The CDR3 DNA reads as TGTGCCAGCAGTTACTCGGTGACAGGGATTTCACCCCTCCACTTT. Translation: CASSYSVTGISPLHF.